The 28 T cell receptor beta chains given below trace back to one sample, sequenced in a study of beta chain features in type 1 diabetes. Findings and limits, study-wide: TCRB CDR3s from Type 1 diabetes patients were moderately but significantly shorter in all four CD4+ subsets.

The authors reverse transcribed all of the isolated RNA, so sequencing captured expressed TCRB transcripts. The assay was immunoSEQ multiplex PCR, and TCRdb's table has in-frame clones only and misses some. The sample has some 110,000 clones, around 17% seen once. These receptors lack a known antigen. The sequencing sample was made of central memory CD4+ T cells from blood. These receptors were collected from a man between 25 and 39 years old with type 1 diabetes.

This clone was picked up a small number of times. The V gene is TRBV4-3, the J gene TRBJ2-3; D is uncertain. CDR1 is LGHNA and CDR2 is YSLEER in the germline V gene. CDR3 length: 13 residues. Trimming stripped 6 bases from V and 1 base from J, with 8 bases between. Here the CDR3 DNA reads TGCGCCAGCAGTCTTGCGGGCACAGATACGCAGTATTTT. Protein sequence: CASSLAGTDTQYF.

The rearrangement joins TRBV20-1 to TRBJ1-5; D uncertain. Germline values: CDR1 DFQATT, CDR2 SNEGSKA (reference sequence). Trimming removed 4 bases at V and 7 bases at J, with 8 bases between. The CDR3 loop spans 11 amino acids. CDR3 protein: CSAMVSQPQHF. The CDR3 DNA follows: TGCAGTGCTATGGTCTCGCAGCCCCAGCATTTT.

This clone was seen only a few times. The J gene is TRBJ2-3, the V gene TRBV9; D remains unclear. Germline CDR1 reads SGDLS; CDR2 reads YYNGEE. CDR3 length: 16 amino acids. The ends were cut back, 0 bases at V and 2 bases at J, with 13 bases in the middle. CDR3 bases: TGTGCCAGCAGCGTAGGGACCTCGGACCTCACAGATACGCAGTATTTT. It yields the protein CASSVGTSDLTDTQYF.

This clone has at least ten counts. This chain links TRBV7-9 with TRBJ2-3, with unresolved D. The CDR3 contains 13 residues. The germline CDR1 and CDR2 sequences are SEHNR and FQNEAQ (reference sequence). V was cut by 3 bases and J by 4 bases, with 8 bases left in between. The CDR3 here is CASSFFSADTQYF. Written as DNA, the CDR3 is TGTGCCAGCAGCTTTTTCAGCGCAGATACGCAGTATTTT.

This rearrangement joins TRBV30 to TRBJ1-4; maybe TRBD1 (5 bases). From germline, CDR1 is GTSNPN and CDR2 SVGIG (reference sequence). The CDR3 runs to 13 residues. V lost 0 bases and J 8 bases, leaving 10 bases between the germline ends. The CDR3 loop reads CAWSVRGGEKLFF. Written as DNA, the CDR3 is TGTGCCTGGAGTGTGAGGGGAGGGGAAAAACTGTTTTTT.

The CDR3 spells CASSQVALAGGLIQYF. CDR3 coding DNA: TGCGCCAGCAGCCAAGTTGCACTAGCGGGGGGACTCATTCAGTACTTC. The genes are TRBV4-3 and TRBJ2-4, with TRBD2 matching 12 bases. The V gene's germline CDR1 is LGHNA and CDR2 YSLEER. V lost 1 base, J lost 9 bases, and 7 bases stayed unmatched. The CDR3 sequence is 16 residues long.

The V and J genes are TRBV6-6 and TRBJ2-3, with TRBD1 matching over 8 bases. This CDR3 region has 12 residues. The germline V gene has CDR1 MNHNY and CDR2 SVGAGI (reference sequence). The J segment lost 5 bases and the V segment lost 6 bases, leaving 1 base of the junction unmatched. CDR3 protein: CASRTGEDTQYF. The CDR3 nucleotides read TGTGCCAGCAGGACAGGGGAAGATACGCAGTATTTT.

This sequence joins TRBV29-1 and TRBJ1-5, with D unclear. Germline lookup yields CDR1 SQVTM and CDR2 ANQGSEA. Trimming pared 0 bases from V and 7 bases from J, leaving 10 bases between. The CDR3 length is 13 residues. CDR3 sequence reads: CSVEDQVGQPQHF. Here the CDR3 DNA reads TGCAGCGTTGAAGATCAGGTGGGACAGCCCCAGCATTTT.

There are many counts of this clone. This chain's CDR3 is CSATRGGEQYF. The CDR3 coding sequence is TGCAGTGCAACGCGGGGAGGCGAGCAGTACTTC. The rearrangement uses TRBV20-1 and TRBJ2-7; a possible D gene is TRBD2 (6 bases). Germline V gives CDR1 DFQATT, CDR2 SNEGSKA (reference sequence). Trimming removed 6 bases at V and 6 bases at J, with 12 bases between. The CDR3 is made up of 11 amino acids.

A few counts support this clone. V is TRBV30 and J is TRBJ2-7, with 7 bases identical to TRBD2. Germline trimming cut 0 bases from V and 2 bases from J; bases unmatched to any gene: 4. Germline lookup yields CDR1 GTSNPN and CDR2 SVGIG (reference sequence). The CDR3 has 14 residues. CDR3 loop: CAWSVRGGTYEQYF. CDR3 coding DNA: TGTGCCTGGAGTGTACGCGGGGGAACCTACGAGCAGTACTTC.

The chain joins TRBV4-1 to TRBJ2-3; unclear D gene. CDR3 size: 14 residues. V lost 0 bases to trimming and J lost 6 bases, with 10 bases between them. Per germline, CDR1 MGHRA and CDR2 YSYEKL. The CDR3 nucleotides read TGCGCCAGCAGCCAAGATCCATCGAGGGATACGCAGTATTTT. Its protein is CASSQDPSRDTQYF.

The chain employs TRBV29-1 and TRBJ1-2; 7 bases are shared with TRBD1. Germline V gene lookup returns CDR1 SQVTM and CDR2 ANQGSEA. CDR3 length: 13 amino acids. V lost 7 bases to trimming and J lost 1 base; unmatched junction nucleotides: 6. The CDR3 DNA is TGCAGCGCCCAGGGACAGATTAACTATGGCTACACCTTC. As protein: CSAQGQINYGYTF.

This clone came up once. The gene calls are TRBV7-7 and TRBJ2-3; TRBD1 matches 9 bases. In germline, CDR1 is SSHAT, CDR2 FNYEAQ (reference sequence). V gave up 6 bases and J gave up 6 bases; unmatched junction bases: 4. The CDR3 runs to 13 residues. The CDR3 loop is CASSTGGGDTQYF. In DNA, the CDR3 is TGTGCCAGCAGTACAGGGGGCGGCGATACGCAGTATTTT.

This clone was counted at least ten times. The V gene is TRBV2, the J gene TRBJ1-2, with a possible D match to TRBD1 (5 bases). The V gene lost 4 bases and the J gene lost 7 bases, with 10 bases spanning the gap. CDR1 is SNHLY and CDR2 is FYNNEI in the germline V gene. The CDR3 has 12 amino acids. The CDR3 reads CASSGQSIGYTF. The DNA of the CDR3 is TGTGCCAGCAGTGGACAGAGCATTGGCTACACCTTC. Combining the CDR3 with reference TRBV2 and TRBJ1-2 gives the whole variable domain EPEVTQTPSHQVTQMGQEVILRCVPISNHLYFYWYRQILGQKVEFLVSFYNNEISEKSEIFDDQFSVERPDGSNFTLKIRSTKLEDSAMYFCASSGQSIGYTFGSGTRLTVV.

This clone was counted only a few times. The chain couples TRBV7-9 to TRBJ1-1, with D maybe TRBD1 (5 bases). CDR1 and CDR2 (germline): SEHNR, FQNEAQ (reference sequence). V dropped 5 bases and J dropped 0 bases, with 16 bases sitting between them. The CDR3 spans 16 residues. The CDR3 sequence is CASSRGRTQMNTEAFF. The CDR3, as DNA: TGTGCCAGCAGCCGCGGACGGACACAAATGAACACTGAAGCTTTCTTT.

This clone was detected only a few times. This chain joins TRBV5-4 and TRBJ1-4, with 7 bases matching TRBD1. Germline V lookup: CDR1 SGHNT, CDR2 YYREEE (reference sequence). This CDR3 region has 14 residues. V lost 6 bases, J lost 8 bases, and 10 bases stayed unmatched. Here the CDR3 reads CASTVDRVNEKLFF. The DNA of the CDR3 is TGTGCCAGCACCGTTGACAGGGTTAACGAAAAACTGTTTTTT.

The V gene is TRBV2, the J gene TRBJ1-2; D ambiguous. Germline V gene data show CDR1 as SNHLY and CDR2 as FYNNEI. This CDR3 comprises 16 residues. The ends were cut back, 6 bases at V and 6 bases at J, with 23 bases in the middle. CDR3 nucleotides: TGTGCCAGCAGCCGATCGGGCGGAGGGTTCGAGGATGGCTACACCTTC. It encodes CASSRSGGGFEDGYTF.

The chain is built from TRBV18 and TRBJ2-5, with D tentatively TRBD2 (5 bases). The length of the CDR3 is 15 residues. The germline V and J ends were trimmed by 3 bases and 5 bases, with 16 bases remaining between them. Germline V gene lookup returns CDR1 KGHSH and CDR2 LQKENI. The chain's CDR3 is CASSPPAVLGETQYF. The CDR3 coding sequence is TGTGCCAGCTCACCTCCAGCGGTTCTGGGGGAGACCCAGTACTTC.

This clone showed up just a few times. The gene calls are TRBV14 and TRBJ1-1; D perhaps matches TRBD1 (5 bases). Germline CDR1 reads SGHDN; CDR2 reads FVKESK. V lost 3 bases to trimming and J lost 4 bases, with 9 bases between them. The CDR3 length is 13 residues. The CDR3, as DNA: TGTGCCAGCAGCCACAGGGTTGGCACTGAAGCTTTCTTT. This codes for CASSHRVGTEAFF.

This clone came up a few times. A far larger clone lies a single base away; this is likely a read error. The rearrangement joins TRBV29-1 to TRBJ2-7; D gene uncertain. V lost 1 base and J 5 bases, leaving 12 bases between the germline ends. Germline V gene data show CDR1 as SQVTM and CDR2 as ANQGSEA. This CDR3 has 13 amino acids. CDR3 nucleotide sequence: TGCAGCGTTGAAGTGCGACCAGGCAACGAGCAGTACTTC. Its translation is CSVEVRPGNEQYF.

This clone has more than one count but fewer than ten. The chain combines TRBV5-4 with TRBJ1-2, with 8 bases aligning to TRBD1. The CDR3 is 14 residues long. Per germline, CDR1 SGHNT and CDR2 YYREEE (reference sequence). With V trimmed by 7 bases and J by 4 bases, 9 bases remained unmatched. CDR3 nucleotides: TGTGCCAGCCAGCTCGGACAGGGCGGCTATGGCTACACCTTC. It specifies CASQLGQGGYGYTF.

This clone was detected a few times. V and J are TRBV30 and TRBJ1-2; D gene ambiguous. The CDR3 is made up of 13 amino acids. Trimming pared 3 bases from V and 10 bases from J, leaving 18 bases between. In germline, CDR1 is GTSNPN, CDR2 SVGIG (reference sequence). CDR3 loop: CAWSFLGGGDYTF. For the CDR3, the DNA is TGTGCCTGGAGCTTTCTAGGAGGTGGAGACTACACCTTC.

This clone was detected once. V and J are TRBV29-1 and TRBJ2-5, with 8 nucleotides matching TRBD1. The CDR3 consists of 15 residues. V trimming: 4 bases; J trimming: 5 bases; junction bases outside the gene matches: 12. Germline lookup yields CDR1 SQVTM and CDR2 ANQGSEA. The CDR3 region is CSVVPLDRGRETQYF. CDR3 DNA sequence: TGCAGCGTTGTACCACTAGACAGGGGTCGGGAGACCCAGTACTTC. The full variable domain, completed using reference TRBV29-1 and TRBJ2-5, is SAVISQKPSRDICQRGTSLTIQCQVDSQVTMMFWYRQQPGQSLTLIATANQGSEATYESGFVIDKFPISRPNLTFSTLTVSNMSPEDSSIYLCSVVPLDRGRETQYFGPGTRLLVL.

There are many counts of this clone. V gene TRBV4-2 combines with J gene TRBJ2-3, with D unclear. The V gene lost 1 base and the J gene lost 4 bases, with 3 bases spanning the gap. The germline V gene has CDR1 LGHNA and CDR2 YNFKEQ. This CDR3 has 12 amino acids. The CDR3, as DNA: TGTGCCAGCAGCCAAGCAGCAGATACGCAGTATTTT. The encoded protein is CASSQAADTQYF.

This clone was counted only a few times. The chain is built from TRBV7-6 and TRBJ1-1; TRBD1 is a possible D gene (5 bases). Germline-derived CDR1 and CDR2 are SGHVS and FNYEAQ. The CDR3 runs to 13 residues. Trimming removed 2 bases from V and 6 bases from J, with 10 bases in between. The CDR3 region has the DNA TGTGCCAGCAGCTTAATGGGGGACGCTGAAGCTTTCTTT. The encoded protein is CASSLMGDAEAFF.

This clone has a handful of counts. The rearrangement uses TRBV7-9 and TRBJ2-1; 8 bases align to TRBD1. The CDR3 is 17 residues long. Germline trimming cut 3 bases from V and 8 bases from J; bases unmatched to any gene: 15. Germline assignment: CDR1 SEHNR and CDR2 FQNEAQ (reference sequence). This chain's CDR3 is CASSFDPRDRRRDEQFF. CDR3 nucleotide sequence: TGTGCCAGCAGCTTTGACCCCCGGGACAGGAGGAGAGATGAGCAGTTCTTC.

Regarding this clone: Other DNA sequences from this sample encode an identical CDR3 as well. The chain has TRBV14 and TRBJ1-1; D unresolved. CDR3 size: 13 residues. Germline V gene data show CDR1 as SGHDN and CDR2 as FVKESK. Between the trimmed V and J ends, which lost 4 bases and 0 bases, there was a span of 6 bases. DNA for the CDR3: TGTGCCAGCAGCCGAAGCTTGAACACTGAAGCTTTCTTT. Its protein product is CASSRSLNTEAFF.

The chain is built from TRBV28 and TRBJ2-1; D is ambiguous. CDR1 is MDHEN, CDR2 SYDVKM, per germline. CDR3 length equals 13 residues. Trimming pared 7 bases from V and 4 bases from J, leaving 11 bases between. As DNA, the CDR3 is TGTGCCAGCACCATGTCCACTTACAATGAGCAGTTCTTC. The encoded protein is CASTMSTYNEQFF.